The sequence of this TCR beta chain was determined in a study of technical replicates of blood from a handful of donors. A few counts support this clone. The CDR3 has 17 amino acids. The V gene end was trimmed by 3 bases and the J gene end by 3 bases; junction bases not matched to a gene: 11. Germline V lookup: CDR1 KGHSH, CDR2 LQKENI. Here immunoSEQ multiplex PCR was the method, and the copy in TCRdb shows in-frame clones only, minus some. The repertoire holds around 70,000 clones, 85% to 95% seen once, with approximately 0.25% in the top ten. The TCR was taken from a human donor in good health. Material for sequencing was T cells isolated from PBMCs. The rearrangement uses TRBV18 and TRBJ1-2; TRBD1 matches 9 bases. For the CDR3, the DNA is TGTGCCAGCTCACCGCCCGGGACAGGGTTCGGCGACTATGGCTACACCTTC. As protein: CASSPPGTGFGDYGYTF.